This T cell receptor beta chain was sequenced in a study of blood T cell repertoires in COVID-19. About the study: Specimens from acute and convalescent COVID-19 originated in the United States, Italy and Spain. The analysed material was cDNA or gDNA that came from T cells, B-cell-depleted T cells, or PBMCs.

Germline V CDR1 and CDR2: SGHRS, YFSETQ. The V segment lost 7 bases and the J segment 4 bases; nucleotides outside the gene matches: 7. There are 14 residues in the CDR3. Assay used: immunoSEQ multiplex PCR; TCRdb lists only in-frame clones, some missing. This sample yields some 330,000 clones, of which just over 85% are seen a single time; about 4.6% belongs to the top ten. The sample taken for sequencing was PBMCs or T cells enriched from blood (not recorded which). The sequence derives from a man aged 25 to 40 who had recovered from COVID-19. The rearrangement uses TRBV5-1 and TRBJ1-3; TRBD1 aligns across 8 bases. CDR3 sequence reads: CASGDRGPGNTIYF. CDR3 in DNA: TGCGCCAGCGGAGACAGGGGTCCGGGAAACACCATATATTTT.